These 3 T cell receptor beta chains were sequenced from one sample in a study of blood T cell repertoires in COVID-19. The method was immunoSEQ multiplex PCR; TCRdb's version includes in-frame clones alone and lacks a portion of them. This table has fewer than 300,000 clones, approximately 90% appearing once. Sequenced sample: peripheral blood. These receptor sequences come from a woman in her thirties or forties who had recovered from COVID-19.

V usage is TRBV11-3 and J usage is TRBJ1-1; D remains ambiguous. The CDR3 loop spans 17 amino acids. V lost 0 bases and J 0 bases, leaving 14 bases between the germline ends. Germline V gene lookup returns CDR1 SGHNT and CDR2 YENEEA. The CDR3, as DNA: TGTGCCAGCAGCTTAGAGAGGGCCGGGCCCGTGAACACTGAAGCTTTCTTT. Translated: CASSLERAGPVNTEAFF.

The V call is TRBV5-1, the J call TRBJ2-7; 7 bases fit TRBD2. The length of the CDR3 is 14 residues. Germline V gene sequence: CDR1 SGHRS, CDR2 YFSETQ. V shed 7 bases and J 3 bases; nucleotides not matched to a gene: 10. CDR3 bases: TGCGCCAGCCACCCGGGAGGCGGCGTCTACGAGCAGTACTTC. Its translation is CASHPGGGVYEQYF.

The rearrangement links TRBV19 to TRBJ2-2; 9 nucleotides align to TRBD2. The V and J ends lost 4 bases and 4 bases, in that order; junction bases with no gene match: 13. Germline V lookup: CDR1 LNHDA, CDR2 SQIVND (reference sequence). The CDR3 spans 18 residues. The DNA for the CDR3 is TGTGCCAGTAGTAGGAGGGCTAGCGGGACCGGGGGCACCGGGGAGCTGTTTTTT. This sequence encodes CASSRRASGTGGTGELFF.